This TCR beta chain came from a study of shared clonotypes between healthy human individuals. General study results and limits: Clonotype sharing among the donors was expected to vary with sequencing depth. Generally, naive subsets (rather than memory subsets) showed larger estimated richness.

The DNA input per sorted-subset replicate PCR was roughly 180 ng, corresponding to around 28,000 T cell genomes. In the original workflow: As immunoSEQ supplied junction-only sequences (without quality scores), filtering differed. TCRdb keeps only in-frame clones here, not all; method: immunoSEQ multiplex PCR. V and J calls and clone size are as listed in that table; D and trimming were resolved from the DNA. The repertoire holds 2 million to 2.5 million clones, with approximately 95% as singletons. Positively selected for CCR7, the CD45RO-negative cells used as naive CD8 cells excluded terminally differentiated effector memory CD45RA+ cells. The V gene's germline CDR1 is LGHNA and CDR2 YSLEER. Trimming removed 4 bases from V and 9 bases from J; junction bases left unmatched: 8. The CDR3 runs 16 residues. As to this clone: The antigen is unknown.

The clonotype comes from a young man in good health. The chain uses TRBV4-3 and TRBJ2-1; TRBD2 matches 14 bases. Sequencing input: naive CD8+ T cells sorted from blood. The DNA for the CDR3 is TGCGCCAGCAGCCCAGAGACTAGCGGGAGGGGGGGTGAGCAGTTCTTC. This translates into CASSPETSGRGGEQFF.